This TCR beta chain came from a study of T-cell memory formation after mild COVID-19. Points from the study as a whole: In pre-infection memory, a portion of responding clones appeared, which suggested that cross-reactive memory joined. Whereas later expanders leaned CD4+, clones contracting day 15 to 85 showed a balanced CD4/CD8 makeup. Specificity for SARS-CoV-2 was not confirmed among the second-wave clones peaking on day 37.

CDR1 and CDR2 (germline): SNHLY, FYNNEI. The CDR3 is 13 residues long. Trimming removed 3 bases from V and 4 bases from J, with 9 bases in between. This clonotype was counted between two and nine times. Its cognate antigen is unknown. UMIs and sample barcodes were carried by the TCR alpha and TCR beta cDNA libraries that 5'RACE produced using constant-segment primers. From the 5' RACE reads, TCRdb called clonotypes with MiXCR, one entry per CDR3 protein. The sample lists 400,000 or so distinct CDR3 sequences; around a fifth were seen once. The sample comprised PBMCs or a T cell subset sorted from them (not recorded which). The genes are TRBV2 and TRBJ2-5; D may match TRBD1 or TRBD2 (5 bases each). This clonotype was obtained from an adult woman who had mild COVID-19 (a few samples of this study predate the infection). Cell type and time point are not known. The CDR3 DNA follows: TGTGCCAGCAGTGATATGAGGGGAGAGACCCAGTACTTC. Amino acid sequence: CASSDMRGETQYF.